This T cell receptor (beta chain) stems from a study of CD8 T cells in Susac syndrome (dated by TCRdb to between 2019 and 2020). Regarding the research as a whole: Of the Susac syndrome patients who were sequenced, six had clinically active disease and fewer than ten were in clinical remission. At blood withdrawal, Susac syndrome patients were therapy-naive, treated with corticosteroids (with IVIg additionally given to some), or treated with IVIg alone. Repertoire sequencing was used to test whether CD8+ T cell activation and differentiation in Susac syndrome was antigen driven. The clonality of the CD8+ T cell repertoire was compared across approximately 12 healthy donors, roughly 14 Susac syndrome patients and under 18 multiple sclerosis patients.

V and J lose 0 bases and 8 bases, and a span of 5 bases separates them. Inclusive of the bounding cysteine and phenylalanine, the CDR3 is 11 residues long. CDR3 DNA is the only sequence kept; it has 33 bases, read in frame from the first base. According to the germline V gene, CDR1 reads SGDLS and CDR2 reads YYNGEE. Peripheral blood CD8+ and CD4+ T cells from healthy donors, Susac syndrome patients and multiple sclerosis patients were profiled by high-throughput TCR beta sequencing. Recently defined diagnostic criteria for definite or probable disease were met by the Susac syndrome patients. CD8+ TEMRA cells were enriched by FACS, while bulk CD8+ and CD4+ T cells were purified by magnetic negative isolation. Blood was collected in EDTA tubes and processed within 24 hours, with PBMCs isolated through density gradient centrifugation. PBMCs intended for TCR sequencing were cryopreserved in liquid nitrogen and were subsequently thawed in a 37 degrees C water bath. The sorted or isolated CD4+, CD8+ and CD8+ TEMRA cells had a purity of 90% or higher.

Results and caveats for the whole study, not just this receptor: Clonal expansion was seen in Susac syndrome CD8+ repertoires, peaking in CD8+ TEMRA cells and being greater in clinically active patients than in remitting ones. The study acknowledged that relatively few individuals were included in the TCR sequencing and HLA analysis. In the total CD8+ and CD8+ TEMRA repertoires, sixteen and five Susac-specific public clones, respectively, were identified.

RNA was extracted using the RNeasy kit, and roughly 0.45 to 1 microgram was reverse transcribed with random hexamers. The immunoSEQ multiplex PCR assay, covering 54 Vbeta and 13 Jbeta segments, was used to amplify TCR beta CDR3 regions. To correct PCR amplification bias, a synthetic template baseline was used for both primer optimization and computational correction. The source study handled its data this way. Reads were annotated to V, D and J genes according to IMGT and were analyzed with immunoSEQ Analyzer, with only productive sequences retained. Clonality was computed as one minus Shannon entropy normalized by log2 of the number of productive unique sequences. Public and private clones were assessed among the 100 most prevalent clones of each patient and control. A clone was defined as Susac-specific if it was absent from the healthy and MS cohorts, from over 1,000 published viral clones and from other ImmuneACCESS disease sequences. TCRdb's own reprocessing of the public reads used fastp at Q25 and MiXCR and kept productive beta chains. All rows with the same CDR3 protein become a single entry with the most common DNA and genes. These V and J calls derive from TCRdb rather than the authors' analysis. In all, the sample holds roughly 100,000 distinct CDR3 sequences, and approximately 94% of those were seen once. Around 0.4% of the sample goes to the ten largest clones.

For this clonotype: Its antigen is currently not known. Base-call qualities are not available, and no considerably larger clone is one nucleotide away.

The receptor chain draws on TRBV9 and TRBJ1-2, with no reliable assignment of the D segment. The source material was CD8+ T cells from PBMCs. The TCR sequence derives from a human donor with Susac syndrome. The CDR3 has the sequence CASSVGNGYTF. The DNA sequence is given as TGTGCCAGCAGCGTAGGAAACGGCTACACCTTC.